These 25 T cell receptor beta chains came from one sample sequenced in a study of T cell repertoires in cytomegalovirus infection. TCRdb used MiXCR to reprocess the reads, holding one entry per CDR3 protein. The table records roughly 150,000 distinct CDR3 sequences, more than 15% of them present only once. The source material was CD8+ T cells from PBMCs. Receptors were obtained from a human donor in good health (CMV status not recorded). Some clones in this sample may be carry-over from other donors' samples.

The J gene is TRBJ2-1, the V gene TRBV29-1; TRBD2 agrees at 7 bases. CDR3 length: 14 amino acids. Looked up from germline, CDR1 is SQVTM and CDR2 is ANQGSEA. V lost 3 bases, J lost 3 bases, and 5 bases stayed unmatched. CDR3 bases: TGCAGCGTTGAGGGGGGGAGCCTCTACAATGAGCAGTTCTTC. This sequence encodes CSVEGGSLYNEQFF.

The sample holds a few counts of this clonotype. The V gene is TRBV2, the J gene TRBJ1-1, with a weak D call TRBD1 (6 bases). The germline gives CDR1 SNHLY, CDR2 FYNNEI. V was cut by 7 bases and J by 5 bases, with 17 bases left in between. This CDR3 comprises 14 residues. CDR3 sequence: CASTERGARTEAFF. In DNA, the CDR3 is TGTGCCAGCACCGAACGGGGGGCGCGGACTGAAGCTTTCTTT. Complete variable domain (other parts from reference TRBV2 and TRBJ1-1): EPEVTQTPSHQVTQMGQEVILRCVPISNHLYFYWYRQILGQKVEFLVSFYNNEISEKSEIFDDQFSVERPDGSNFTLKIRSTKLEDSAMYFCASTERGARTEAFFGQGTRLTVV.

This clonotype was seen more than once but under ten times. The V gene is TRBV7-2, the J gene TRBJ2-1; 7 nucleotides match TRBD2. The CDR3 runs 18 residues. Unmatched junction bases numbered 16, after V lost 4 bases and J lost 4 bases. CDR1 and CDR2 from the germline V gene are SGHTA and FQGNSA. This CDR3 reads CASSSSSPPGRIYNEQFF. The CDR3 DNA is TGTGCCAGCAGCTCCTCCTCCCCCCCCGGGAGGATATACAATGAGCAGTTCTTC.

This clonotype was picked up one time. The rearrangement uses TRBV28 and TRBJ2-5, with D maybe TRBD2 (6 bases). Trimming removed 2 bases from V and 0 bases from J, with 13 bases in between. CDR1 is MDHEN, CDR2 SYDVKM, per germline. The length of the CDR3 is 16 residues. Here the CDR3 reads CASSLGRTINQETQYF. CDR3 bases: TGTGCCAGCAGTTTAGGTCGGACTATCAACCAAGAGACCCAGTACTTC.

The chain combines TRBV7-8 with TRBJ1-2; D not certain. CDR1 is SGHVS and CDR2 is FQNEAQ in the germline V gene. Trimming removed 0 bases at V and 0 bases at J, with 8 bases between. The CDR3 has 15 amino acids. For the CDR3, the DNA is TGTGCCAGCAGCTTAGCGGGCAGAACTAACTATGGCTACACCTTC. It specifies CASSLAGRTNYGYTF. Together with reference TRBV7-8 and TRBJ1-2, the CDR3 gives the full variable domain: GAGVSQSPRYKVAKRGQDVALRCDPISGHVSLFWYQQALGQGPEFLTYFQNEAQLDKSGLPSDRFFAERPEGSVSTLKIQRTQQEDSAVYLCASSLAGRTNYGYTFGSGTRLTVV.

The V gene is TRBV5-1, the J gene TRBJ1-1, with D possibly TRBD1 on 6 matching bases. V was trimmed by 0 bases and J by 3 bases, leaving 12 bases between them. Germline CDR1 and CDR2: SGHRS and YFSETQ. CDR3 length: 15 residues. Here the CDR3 reads CASSLEVRGDTEAFF. CDR3 nucleotide sequence: TGCGCCAGCAGCTTGGAGGTCAGGGGAGACACTGAAGCTTTCTTT.

There are a few counts of this clonotype. The J gene is TRBJ2-7, the V gene TRBV10-3; possible D gene TRBD2, 7 bases. The CDR3 contains 16 residues. V was clipped by 3 bases and J by 0 bases, with 15 bases between them. Germline V gene data show CDR1 as ENHRY and CDR2 as SYGVKD. In DNA form, the CDR3 reads TGTGCCATCAGTGATCGAGGGGGGGTGACCTCCTACGAGCAGTACTTC. This encodes CAISDRGGVTSYEQYF.

This clonotype was seen only a few times. This chain uses TRBV28 with TRBJ2-7; no firm D call. CDR1 is MDHEN and CDR2 is SYDVKM in the germline V gene. V was shortened by 7 bases and J by 2 bases, with 12 bases between the two germline ends. CDR3 length: 13 residues. The CDR3 here is CASNLIRTYEQYF. CDR3 nucleotides: TGTGCCAGCAACCTAATACGGACCTACGAGCAGTACTTC. The complete variable domain, with remaining parts taken from reference TRBV28 and TRBJ2-7, reads DVKVTQSSRYLVKRTGEKVFLECVQDMDHENMFWYRQDPGLGLRLIYFSYDVKMKEKGDIPEGYSVSREKKERFSLILESASTNQTSMYLCASNLIRTYEQYFGPGTRLTVT.

This clonotype has more than one count but fewer than ten. V and J are TRBV5-5 and TRBJ2-7; TRBD2 agrees at 8 bases. J lost 0 bases, V lost 4 bases, and 9 bases had no gene match. The CDR3 consists of 16 residues. Germline V gene data show CDR1 as SGHKS and CDR2 as YYEKEE (reference sequence). The CDR3 loop is CASSNGPGTSSYEQYF. The CDR3 DNA follows: TGTGCCAGCAGCAATGGTCCTGGGACTAGCTCCTACGAGCAGTACTTC. Full variable domain (outside the CDR3, taken from reference TRBV5-5 and TRBJ2-7): DAGVTQSPTHLIKTRGQQVTLRCSPISGHKSVSWYQQVLGQGPQFIFQYYEKEERGRGNFPDRFSARQFPNYSSELNVNALLLGDSALYLCASSNGPGTSSYEQYFGPGTRLTVT.

This clonotype was seen a handful of times. The rearrangement uses TRBV20-1 and TRBJ2-5; D is undetermined. CDR3 size: 13 residues. The germline V gene encodes CDR1 DFQATT and CDR2 SNEGSKA (reference sequence). Trimming left V 0 bases short and J 5 bases short, with 10 bases between. This CDR3 reads CSAREPGGETQYF. The CDR3 nucleotides are TGCAGTGCTAGAGAACCTGGTGGGGAGACCCAGTACTTC.

The CDR3 here is CASSPFGAGGPSNEQFF. DNA for the CDR3: TGTGCCAGCAGCCCGTTCGGAGCGGGAGGGCCAAGTAATGAGCAGTTCTTC. The chain has TRBV28 and TRBJ2-1; TRBD2 aligns across 10 bases. V was clipped by 6 bases and J by 7 bases; unmatched bases: 15. This CDR3 has 17 residues. In germline, CDR1 is MDHEN, CDR2 SYDVKM.

V and J are TRBV28 and TRBJ2-7; 9 nucleotides line up with TRBD2. The CDR3 totals 14 residues. The germline gives CDR1 MDHEN, CDR2 SYDVKM. With 6 bases clipped from V and 6 bases from J, the junction kept 9 bases outside the gene matches. The CDR3: CASRGAGGTVEQYF. As DNA, the CDR3 is TGTGCCAGCAGAGGCGCGGGGGGGACAGTCGAGCAGTACTTC. The whole variable domain, filled in from reference TRBV28 and TRBJ2-7, reads DVKVTQSSRYLVKRTGEKVFLECVQDMDHENMFWYRQDPGLGLRLIYFSYDVKMKEKGDIPEGYSVSREKKERFSLILESASTNQTSMYLCASRGAGGTVEQYFGPGTRLTVT.

CDR3 loop: CASSPGTRGDTQYF. CDR3 DNA sequence: TGTGCCAGCTCCCCTGGGACCCGGGGAGATACGCAGTATTTT. The chain links TRBV6-2 or TRBV6-3 to TRBJ2-3, with D perhaps assigned TRBD1 or TRBD2 (5 bases each). The germline CDR1 and CDR2 sequences are MNHEY and SVGEGT. The CDR3 length is 14 residues. V was clipped by 8 bases and J by 5 bases, with 17 bases between them.

This clonotype came up a few times. V and J are TRBV12-3 or TRBV12-4 and TRBJ1-5, with D unresolved. Trimming left V 5 bases short and J 5 bases short, with 13 bases between. This CDR3 is 14 amino acids long. The CDR3 spells CASSQMADYQPQHF. CDR3 DNA sequence: TGTGCCAGCAGTCAGATGGCGGATTATCAGCCCCAGCATTTT.

This clonotype has ten or more counts. The J gene is TRBJ1-1, the V gene TRBV28; the D gene is possibly TRBD1 (6 bases). The CDR3 totals 15 residues. Germline lookup yields CDR1 MDHEN and CDR2 SYDVKM. The V gene lost 6 bases and the J gene lost 4 bases, with 18 bases spanning the gap. CDR3: CASRELYGGSTEAFF. The CDR3 DNA reads as TGTGCCAGCAGAGAACTCTACGGGGGCAGCACTGAAGCTTTCTTT.

As regards this clonotype: This CDR3 fails to terminate in the conserved phenylalanine or tryptophan, so it likely reflects a read error. The rearrangement uses TRBV9 and TRBJ2-1, with D uncertain. This CDR3 spans 16 amino acids. V lost 3 bases and J 5 bases, leaving 18 bases between the germline ends. Germline CDR1 and CDR2: SGDLS and YYNGEE. CDR3 sequence: CASSELEVPADNEQFL. The CDR3 region has the DNA TGTGCCAGCAGCGAATTGGAAGTCCCGGCAGACAATGAGCAGTTCTTA.

This clonotype occurred many times. CDR3 protein: CASSASVNNEQFF. The CDR3 DNA follows: TGTGCCAGCAGCGCTAGCGTAAACAATGAGCAGTTCTTC. The chain employs TRBV7-8 and TRBJ2-1; D possibly corresponds to TRBD2 (6 bases). V was cut by 5 bases and J by 5 bases, with 10 bases left in between. The CDR3 has 13 residues. Germline CDR1 and CDR2: SGHVS and FQNEAQ.

The rearrangement joins TRBV14 to TRBJ2-3, with a weak D call TRBD1 (6 bases). Trimming took 1 base from V and 2 from J, leaving 16 bases between them. Germline CDR1 SGHDN, CDR2 FVKESK. The CDR3 extends over 17 amino acids. The CDR3 DNA follows: TGTGCCAGCAGCCAAGTAATCAAGGGGGACACCACAGATACGCAGTATTTT. Translating gives CASSQVIKGDTTDTQYF.

The V and J genes are TRBV7-6 and TRBJ1-4; no clear D. The CDR3 covers 12 residues. Germline assignment: CDR1 SGHVS and CDR2 FNYEAQ. V was trimmed by 3 bases and J by 3 bases, leaving 2 bases between them. CDR3 DNA sequence: TGTGCCAGCAGCTTCCCTAATGAAAAACTGTTTTTT. It specifies CASSFPNEKLFF.

There are a few counts of this clonotype. The genes are TRBV6-2 or TRBV6-3 and TRBJ2-1, with D possibly being TRBD2 (6 bases). The germline gives CDR1 MNHEY, CDR2 SVGEGT. This CDR3 comprises 14 residues. Trimming removed 6 bases from V and 7 bases from J, with 16 bases in between. The CDR3 DNA reads as TGTGCCAGCAGGCCGGGGACTCCGCTGAATGAGCAGTTCTTC. Translation gives CASRPGTPLNEQFF.

CDR3 loop: CASRDTGQGGGGYTF. For the CDR3, the DNA is TGTGCCAGCAGAGATACGGGACAGGGTGGAGGAGGCTACACCTTC. This chain joins TRBV12-3 or TRBV12-4 and TRBJ1-2, with 9 bases fitting TRBD1. The V gene end was trimmed by 6 bases and the J gene end by 8 bases; junction bases not matched to a gene: 13. This CDR3 is built from 15 residues.

The V call is TRBV12-3 or TRBV12-4, the J call TRBJ1-1, with D possibly TRBD1 on 6 matching bases. The V gene lost 3 bases and the J gene lost 5 bases, with 13 bases spanning the gap. This CDR3 has 14 amino acids. CDR3 DNA sequence: TGTGCCAGCAGTTTTGAGGGAGGGGGGACTGAAGCTTTCTTT. It codes for CASSFEGGGTEAFF.

This clonotype turned up a few times. CDR3 protein: CASSLRTGVDEAFF. The CDR3 DNA sequence: TGTGCCAGCAGTTTAAGGACAGGTGTGGATGAAGCTTTCTTT. The rearrangement uses TRBV6-5 and TRBJ1-1; 7 nucleotides line up with TRBD1. This CDR3 contains 14 residues. The V and J ends lost 4 bases and 7 bases, in that order; junction bases with no gene match: 9. Germline V gene lookup returns CDR1 MNHEY and CDR2 SVGAGI.

This clonotype was found a few times. V is TRBV6-6 and J is TRBJ2-7; 7 bases map to TRBD2. This CDR3 has 15 amino acids. The germline V gene has CDR1 MNHNY and CDR2 SVGAGI (reference sequence). V shed 0 bases and J 3 bases; nucleotides not matched to a gene: 5. Here the CDR3 DNA reads TGTGCCAGCAGTTACTCGCCTAGCGGCCTCTACGAGCAGTACTTC. Translated, it gives CASSYSPSGLYEQYF.

The chain has TRBV2 and TRBJ2-5, with 13 bases aligning to TRBD2. The CDR3 contains 18 residues. Germline assignment: CDR1 SNHLY and CDR2 FYNNEI. The junction had 10 bases not matched to a gene; V was cut back by 6 bases and J by 0 bases. This CDR3 reads CASSLGLAGAVNQETQYF. CDR3 DNA sequence: TGTGCCAGCAGCCTCGGACTAGCGGGGGCGGTAAACCAAGAGACCCAGTACTTC.